The 24 T cell receptor beta chains listed next were all sequenced from one sample in a study of blood T cells in healthy people across ages. A second about 7 to 12 cycle PCR used barcoded and J-beta primers. One entry per CDR3 protein results from TCRdb running MiXCR on the 5' RACE reads. The sample carries roughly 2 million distinct CDR3 sequences, roughly 49% recorded once. Sequencing was performed on blood. The receptors originated from a woman between 35 and 50 years old in good health.

This clonotype was picked up a small number of times. J is TRBJ1-6 and V is TRBV2; D gene unclear. The CDR3 loop spans 16 amino acids. Germline CDR1 SNHLY, CDR2 FYNNEI. V was trimmed by 3 bases and J by 3 bases, leaving 12 bases between them. CDR3 coding DNA: TGTGCCAGCAGTGAGCAGGCCGCTCTCTATAATTCACCCCTCCACTTT. It yields the protein CASSEQAALYNSPLHF.

The chain uses TRBV6-5 and TRBJ2-3, with 13 positions matching TRBD2. CDR1 is MNHEY and CDR2 is SVGAGI in the germline V gene. J was trimmed by 4 bases and V by 2 bases; bases with no gene match: 3. This CDR3 is built from 16 residues. The CDR3 reads CASSYTSGGASDTQYF. Here the CDR3 DNA reads TGTGCCAGCAGTTACACTAGCGGGGGGGCTTCAGATACGCAGTATTTT.

The chain joins TRBV7-2 to TRBJ2-7; 7 bases agree with TRBD2. Per the germline V gene, CDR1 is SGHTA and CDR2 is FQGNSA. This CDR3 has 15 amino acids. Trimming removed 4 bases from V and 0 bases from J; junction bases left unmatched: 6. CDR3 residues: CASSSQAGLSYEQYF. The CDR3 DNA reads TGTGCCAGCAGCTCCCAAGCGGGACTCTCCTACGAGCAGTACTTC.

About this clonotype itself: At one of its ends the junction is not consistent with the germline gene, which may arise from a read error. The V call is TRBV6-5, the J call TRBJ2-5; the match to TRBD1 covers 10 bases. The tail of the sequence fits TRBJ2-7 better, so the J call may be wrong. Germline CDR1 and CDR2: MNHEY and SVGAGI. The CDR3 spans 15 residues. The CDR3 sequence is CASRNRDRGPCEQYF. The CDR3 DNA reads as TGCGCCAGCAGAAACCGGGACAGGGGCCCCTGCGAGCAGTACTTC.

The J gene is TRBJ2-1, the V gene TRBV7-3, with 12 nucleotides matching TRBD2. The V segment lost 4 bases and the J segment 8 bases; nucleotides outside the gene matches: 6. CDR1 is SGHTA and CDR2 is FQGTGA in the germline V gene. The length of the CDR3 is 15 residues. The CDR3 sequence is CASSSRTSGDDEQFF. The CDR3 coding sequence is TGTGCCAGCAGCTCTCGGACTAGCGGGGATGATGAGCAGTTCTTC.

This clonotype has more than one count but fewer than ten. The chain has TRBV4-2 and TRBJ2-1, with TRBD1 matching over 9 bases. Trimming at V came to 2 bases and at J to 10 bases, leaving 9 bases not matched to a gene. The CDR3 is 15 amino acids. The germline CDR1 and CDR2 sequences are LGHNA and YNFKEQ. The CDR3 here is CASSQPGQGKEEQFF. The CDR3 coding sequence is TGTGCCAGCAGCCAACCGGGACAGGGTAAAGAGGAGCAGTTCTTC.

The CDR3, as DNA: TGCAGTGCTACGCCGGACAGGGACCGGCATGGCTACACCTTC. This codes for CSATPDRDRHGYTF. The chain is built from TRBV20-1 and TRBJ1-2; 8 bases match TRBD1. V gave up 4 bases and J gave up 6 bases; unmatched junction bases: 10. Germline lookup yields CDR1 DFQATT and CDR2 SNEGSKA (reference sequence). This CDR3 is 14 amino acids long.

As regards this clonotype: No conserved phenylalanine or tryptophan ends this CDR3, so it is likely a read error. The chain combines TRBV7-9 with TRBJ2-1; 9 nucleotides align to TRBD2. From germline, CDR1 is SEHNR and CDR2 FQNEAQ (reference sequence). With V trimmed by 7 bases and J by 5 bases, 6 bases remained unmatched. CDR3 size: 14 residues. Here the CDR3 DNA reads TGTGCCAGCATAAAAGCGGGGGGCAACAATGAGCAGTTCTTA. Protein sequence: CASIKAGGNNEQFL.

A few counts support this clonotype. The chain couples TRBV7-2 to TRBJ2-5, with 9 bases aligning to TRBD1. With 5 bases clipped from V and 5 bases from J, the junction kept 18 bases outside the gene matches. Germline V gene sequence: CDR1 SGHTA, CDR2 FQGNSA. The CDR3 contains 18 residues. CDR3 region: CASSPPRLQGARWETQYF. The CDR3 region has the DNA TGTGCCAGCAGCCCACCCCGATTACAGGGGGCCCGCTGGGAGACCCAGTACTTC.

This chain joins TRBV7-9 and TRBJ2-4; D is unresolved. The CDR3 contains 16 residues. The ends were cut back, 3 bases at V and 1 base at J, with 13 bases in the middle. Germline V gene sequence: CDR1 SEHNR, CDR2 FQNEAQ (reference sequence). The CDR3 nucleotides are TGTGCCAGCAGCTTCGGTGGCGAGGTGGCCAAAAACATTCAGTACTTC. Amino acids: CASSFGGEVAKNIQYF.

In its sample, this clonotype was seen once. The chain uses TRBV5-5 and TRBJ2-7; D tentatively fits TRBD1 or TRBD2 (5 bases each). The CDR3 covers 17 residues. Per germline, CDR1 SGHKS and CDR2 YYEKEE (reference sequence). V was clipped by 0 bases and J by 3 bases, with 19 bases between them. CDR3 nucleotides: TGTGCCAGCAGCTTGGCCGGGACCTCTACCCGACTCTACGAGCAGTACTTC. Translating it yields CASSLAGTSTRLYEQYF.

The chain carries TRBV5-8 and TRBJ2-4; D unclear. Trimming left V 0 bases short and J 6 bases short, with 10 bases between. Germline CDR1 SGHTS, CDR2 YDEGEE. The CDR3 covers 14 residues. DNA of the CDR3: TGTGCCAGCAGCTTGGAAGTGATGGTAAACATTCAGTACTTC. This gives the protein CASSLEVMVNIQYF.

In this sample, this clonotype turned up a few times. The chain employs TRBV6-1 and TRBJ2-1; 7 nucleotides align to TRBD2. J gave up 2 bases and V 7 bases, and 5 bases lay outside the gene matches. Per germline, CDR1 MNHNS and CDR2 SASEGT. The CDR3 is 14 residues long. The CDR3 coding sequence is TGTGCCAGCACCGAGCGGGGCCCCTACAATGAGCAGTTCTTC. This sequence encodes CASTERGPYNEQFF.

V is TRBV4-2 and J is TRBJ2-4; 8 nucleotides agree with TRBD1. The DNA end is a closer match to TRBJ2-7, so the J assignment may be wrong. There are 15 residues in the CDR3. Germline-derived CDR1 and CDR2 are LGHNA and YNFKEQ. The CDR3 is CASSQGQGNSGEQYF. CDR3 in DNA: TGTGCCAGCAGCCAAGGACAGGGGAATTCCGGCGAGCAGTACTTC.

This clonotype was seen only a few times. The V call is TRBV6-5, the J call TRBJ1-2, with TRBD1 matching over 7 bases. Germline CDR1 MNHEY, CDR2 SVGAGI. The V and J ends lost 7 bases and 4 bases, in that order; junction bases with no gene match: 6. The CDR3 sequence is 13 residues long. CDR3 amino acids: CASTQQGSYGYTF. CDR3 DNA sequence: TGTGCCAGCACCCAACAGGGGAGCTATGGCTACACCTTC.

This clonotype was counted only a few times. The rearrangement links TRBV7-2 to TRBJ2-1, with D possibly being TRBD1 (6 bases). The CDR3 loop spans 13 amino acids. V was cut by 4 bases and J by 14 bases, with 18 bases left in between. Germline CDR1 and CDR2: SGHTA and FQGNSA. CDR3 residues: CASSWSEGDGKFF. Written as DNA, the CDR3 is TGTGCCAGCAGCTGGAGTGAGGGGGACGGGAAGTTCTTC. Using reference TRBV7-2 and TRBJ2-1 for the parts outside the CDR3, the full variable domain is GAGVSQSPSNKVTEKGKDVELRCDPISGHTALYWYRQSLGQGLEFLIYFQGNSAPDKSGLPSDRFSAERTGGSVSTLTIQRTQQEDSAVYLCASSWSEGDGKFFGPGTRLTVL.

Here the CDR3 DNA reads TGTGCCAGCAGGACTAGCAACGGTTACAATGAGCAGTTCTTC. It encodes CASRTSNGYNEQFF. The J gene is TRBJ2-1, the V gene TRBV6-1; 7 positions match TRBD2. V lost 6 bases to trimming and J lost 4 bases; unmatched junction nucleotides: 6. The CDR3 sequence is 14 residues long. In germline, CDR1 is MNHNS, CDR2 SASEGT.

The rearrangement uses TRBV12-3 or TRBV12-4 and TRBJ1-1; a possible D gene is TRBD1 (5 bases). Between the trimmed V and J ends, which lost 9 bases and 1 base, there was a span of 15 bases. This CDR3 comprises 14 residues. The CDR3 spells CASPGGGENTEAFF. For the CDR3, the DNA is TGTGCCAGTCCGGGGGGAGGGGAGAACACTGAAGCTTTCTTT.

This clonotype has only a few counts. The chain employs TRBV9 and TRBJ2-5; 9 bases fit TRBD2. The end of the DNA fits TRBJ2-4 better, so the J call may be wrong. Germline V lookup: CDR1 SGDLS, CDR2 YYNGEE. The CDR3 totals 16 residues. CDR3 protein: CASSVASAGGTDIQYF. CDR3 coding DNA: TGTGCCAGCAGCGTAGCTTCCGCGGGGGGGACGGACATTCAGTACTTC.

The chain has TRBV7-2 and TRBJ2-5, with TRBD2 matching over 12 bases. The J call may be mistaken, given a closer DNA end match to TRBJ2-4. This CDR3 has 14 amino acids. CDR1 is SGHTA, CDR2 FQGNSA, per germline. CDR3 DNA sequence: TGTGCCAGCAGTTCGACTAGCGGGGGAAGCATTCAGTACTTC. Amino acids: CASSSTSGGSIQYF.

The genes are TRBV6-2 or TRBV6-3 and TRBJ2-3; the D gene could be TRBD1 or TRBD2 (5 bases each). This CDR3 region has 16 residues. The V end was cut by 5 bases, the J end by 2 bases, with 17 bases between. Germline loops: CDR1 MNHEY, CDR2 SVGEGT. For the CDR3, the DNA is TGTGCCAGCAGTACCGGGGCTAGTTTGGTCACAGATACGCAGTATTTT. It translates to CASSTGASLVTDTQYF.

This clonotype has just a few counts. The chain recombines TRBV7-9 with TRBJ2-7; 9 nucleotides line up with TRBD1. The V gene end was trimmed by 4 bases and the J gene end by 6 bases; junction bases not matched to a gene: 7. From germline, CDR1 is SEHNR and CDR2 FQNEAQ (reference sequence). CDR3 length equals 14 residues. The CDR3: CASSSPSTGGEQYF. DNA of the CDR3: TGTGCCAGCAGCTCCCCATCGACAGGGGGCGAGCAGTACTTC.

This clonotype was counted between two and nine times. The V call is TRBV9, the J call TRBJ2-7, with TRBD1 identical over 8 bases. After removal of 4 bases from V and 5 bases from J, the junction contained 8 bases not matched to a gene. Germline CDR1 SGDLS, CDR2 YYNGEE. This CDR3 has 14 residues. Written as DNA, the CDR3 is TGTGCCAGCAGCCCCCGGACAGGGCTCGACGAGCAGTACTTC. Amino acid sequence: CASSPRTGLDEQYF.

The chain carries TRBV20-1 and TRBJ2-5; 11 nucleotides match TRBD2. The DNA matches TRBJ2-7 better at its end, which makes the J call doubtful. Germline V gene sequence: CDR1 DFQATT, CDR2 SNEGSKA (reference sequence). The CDR3 length is 15 residues. The CDR3 sequence is CSARDLLAGDFEQYF. The CDR3 DNA reads as TGCAGTGCTAGAGATTTACTAGCGGGGGACTTCGAGCAGTACTTC.